The 5 T cell receptor beta chains below were found in one sample sequenced in a study of cytomegalovirus exposure and HLA in healthy donors. PCR used 60 Vbeta primers and 13 Jbeta primers. Clones were sequenced by immunoSEQ multiplex PCR, and TCRdb holds only the in-frame ones, with some missing. Of over 85,000 clones in the sample, roughly three quarters are singletons; the top ten hold 9.6%. The sequencing sample was made of PBMCs. The receptors derive from a male donor in good health and CMV-seropositive.

CDR3 region: CASSLPDRGYGYTF. CDR3 in DNA: TGTGCCAGCAGTTTACCCGACAGGGGTTATGGCTACACCTTC. The chain couples TRBV28 to TRBJ1-2; 8 bases match TRBD1. The V gene's germline CDR1 is MDHEN and CDR2 SYDVKM. The trim removed 2 bases at V and 5 bases at J, leaving 4 bases unmatched. CDR3 size: 14 residues.

This clone was observed a few times. Within the sample, other DNA sequences also encode this same CDR3. The V gene is TRBV5-1, the J gene TRBJ1-1; no firm D call. The CDR3 is made up of 14 amino acids. V gave up 0 bases and J gave up 1 base, with 7 bases separating them. The germline V gene encodes CDR1 SGHRS and CDR2 YFSETQ. The CDR3 sequence is CASSLGQSNTEAFF. In DNA form, the CDR3 reads TGCGCCAGCAGCTTGGGTCAGTCGAACACTGAAGCTTTCTTT.

In this sample, this clone turned up a few times. This chain links TRBV18 with TRBJ2-5; possibly TRBD1 for D (5 bases). This CDR3 is built from 14 residues. The V gene's germline CDR1 is KGHSH and CDR2 LQKENI. Deletions cut 0 bases from V and 1 base from J, with 6 bases between. In DNA, the CDR3 is TGTGCCAGCTCACCACCGACAGCCCAAGAGACCCAGTACTTC. The encoded protein is CASSPPTAQETQYF.

As to this clone: Other DNA sequences in this sample translate to the same CDR3. The J gene is TRBJ2-2, the V gene TRBV15; TRBD1 matches 11 bases. This CDR3 region has 16 residues. The V segment lost 1 base and the J segment 6 bases; nucleotides outside the gene matches: 4. Germline lookup yields CDR1 LNHNV and CDR2 YYDKDF (reference sequence). This CDR3 is CATSRVPGQGAGELFF. The DNA for the CDR3 is TGTGCCACCAGCAGAGTGCCGGGACAGGGGGCCGGGGAGCTGTTTTTT. The full variable domain, its missing parts supplied by reference TRBV15 and TRBJ2-2, is DAMVIQNPRYQVTQFGKPVTLSCSQTLNHNVMYWYQQKSSQAPKLLFHYYDKDFNNEADTPDNFQSRRPNTSFCFLDIRSPGLGDTAMYLCATSRVPGQGAGELFFGEGSRLTVL.

The V gene is TRBV4-3, the J gene TRBJ2-2; TRBD1 aligns across 8 bases. The CDR3 covers 15 residues. V shed 1 base and J 7 bases; nucleotides not matched to a gene: 5. Per germline, CDR1 LGHNA and CDR2 YSLEER. In nucleotides, the CDR3 is TGCGCCAGCAGCCAAGTTGCAGGGGGCATCGGGGAGCTGTTTTTT. Its translation: CASSQVAGGIGELFF.